This TCR beta chain was recovered during a study of blood T cells in healthy people across ages. Germline assignment: CDR1 SQVTM and CDR2 ANQGSEA. The CDR3 totals 12 residues. Next came a second PCR, run for about 7 to 12 cycles, which used a sample-barcoded 5' primer along with a J-beta primer mix. MiXCR, applied by TCRdb to the 5' RACE reads, yields one record per CDR3 protein. This table has 1,300,000 or so distinct CDR3 sequences, around 59% appearing once. The sample taken for sequencing was blood. The TCR originated in a young man in good health. The chain has TRBV29-1 and TRBJ2-5; D gene uncertain. The J call may be in error: the DNA end matches TRBJ2-7 better. CDR3 nucleotide sequence: TGCAGCGTTGAATCCGGAACCAACGAGCAGTACTTC. It translates to CSVESGTNEQYF.